This T cell receptor (beta chain) came from a study of T cell responses to AZD1222 COVID-19 vaccine. Comment on this clone: What it binds is not known.

Study-level points and caveats: Repertoires were collected only later (after the peak T cell response had occurred).

The repertoire was sequenced with immunoSEQ multiplex PCR; TCRdb's copy has only in-frame clones and lacks some. The repertoire consists of fewer than 200,000 clones, with roughly 90% occurring once and the leading ten covering around 4.5%. This CDR3 region has 14 residues. The V end was cut by 3 bases, the J end by 6 bases, with 14 bases between. The germline V gene has CDR1 SNHLY and CDR2 FYNNEI. This specimen was peripheral blood, taken 28 days after the second AZD1222 dose. The clonotype comes from an adult who received the AZD1222 COVID-19 vaccine. The chain carries TRBV2 and TRBJ1-1; D is unclear. The CDR3 nucleotides are TGTGCCAGCAGTGACCCACACCCGAGTTCTGAAGCTTTCTTT. It translates to CASSDPHPSSEAFF.